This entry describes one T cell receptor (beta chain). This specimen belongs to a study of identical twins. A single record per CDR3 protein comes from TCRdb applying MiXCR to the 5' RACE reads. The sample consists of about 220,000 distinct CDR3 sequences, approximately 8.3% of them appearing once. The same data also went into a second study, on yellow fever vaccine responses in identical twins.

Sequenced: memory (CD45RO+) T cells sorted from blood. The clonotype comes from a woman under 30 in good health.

DNA of the CDR3: TGTGCCAGCAGCTTGAGGTCGGCAGGGCTTAAAGAAGCTTTCTTT. It is translated as CASSLRSAGLKEAFF. V gene TRBV5-6 combines with J gene TRBJ1-1, with a possible D match to TRBD1 (5 bases). CDR1 and CDR2 from the germline V gene are SGHDT and YYEEEE. V was shortened by 1 base and J by 8 bases, with 18 bases between the two germline ends. This CDR3 contains 15 residues.